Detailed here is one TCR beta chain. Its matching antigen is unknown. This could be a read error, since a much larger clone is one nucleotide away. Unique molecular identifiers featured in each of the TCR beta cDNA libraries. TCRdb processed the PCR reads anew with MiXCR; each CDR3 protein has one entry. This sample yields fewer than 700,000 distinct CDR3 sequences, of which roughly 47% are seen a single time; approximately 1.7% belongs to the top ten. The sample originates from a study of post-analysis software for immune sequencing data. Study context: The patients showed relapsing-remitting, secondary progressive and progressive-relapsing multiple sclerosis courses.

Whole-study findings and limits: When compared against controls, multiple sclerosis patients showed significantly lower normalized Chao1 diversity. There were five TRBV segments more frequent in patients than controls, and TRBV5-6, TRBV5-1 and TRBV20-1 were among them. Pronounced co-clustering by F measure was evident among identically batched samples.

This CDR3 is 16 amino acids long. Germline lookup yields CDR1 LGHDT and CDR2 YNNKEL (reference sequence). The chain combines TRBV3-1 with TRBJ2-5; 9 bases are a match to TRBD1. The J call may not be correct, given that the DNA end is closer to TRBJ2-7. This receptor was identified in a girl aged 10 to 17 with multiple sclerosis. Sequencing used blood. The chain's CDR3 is CTSSQESWTGAHEQYF. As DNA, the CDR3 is TGTACCAGCAGCCAAGAATCCTGGACAGGGGCCCACGAGCAGTACTTC.